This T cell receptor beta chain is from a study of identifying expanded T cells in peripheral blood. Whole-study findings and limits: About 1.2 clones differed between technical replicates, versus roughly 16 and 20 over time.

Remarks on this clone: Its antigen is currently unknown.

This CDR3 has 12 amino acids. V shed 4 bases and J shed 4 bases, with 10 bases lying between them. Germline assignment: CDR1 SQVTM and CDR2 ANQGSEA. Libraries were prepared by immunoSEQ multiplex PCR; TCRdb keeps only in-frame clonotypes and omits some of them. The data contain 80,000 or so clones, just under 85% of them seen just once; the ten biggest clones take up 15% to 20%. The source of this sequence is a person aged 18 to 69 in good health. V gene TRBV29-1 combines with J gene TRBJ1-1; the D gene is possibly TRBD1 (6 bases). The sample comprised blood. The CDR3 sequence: CSVVDRLTEAFF. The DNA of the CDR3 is TGCAGCGTTGTTGACAGGCTCACTGAAGCTTTCTTT.